These T cell receptor beta chains were read from a single sample in a study of blood T cells in healthy people across ages. TCRdb recomputed calls from the 5' RACE reads with MiXCR, one row per CDR3 protein. This repertoire shows about 700,000 distinct CDR3 sequences, less than 40% found once; its top ten account for 15%. The specimen sequenced was blood. The receptor source for this set is a woman older than 75 in good health. Each CDR3 is given with its conserved first and last residue. A D gene is named only where the DNA matches it firmly. Clone size appears in some rows only: once, few, many, or a class for an expanded clone.

D: TRBD1
length: 15
V: TRBV7-9
size: many
J: TRBJ1-4
DNA: TGTGCCAGCAGCGAGGGGACAGGGGATGGTGAAAAACTGTTTTTT
CDR3: CASSEGTGDGEKLFF

D: -
length: 20
V: TRBV7-2
size: once
J: TRBJ2-7
DNA: TGTGCCAGCAGCTTAGGTGTCGGGGGCGGAAGCGACTACCGCCGGAGCGAGCAGTACTTC
CDR3: CASSLGVGGGSDYRRSEQYF

D: TRBD1
length: 17
V: TRBV2
size: -
J: TRBJ1-6
DNA: TGTGCCAGCAGTGATAATGACAGGGACCACAAAAGGTCACCCCTCCACTTT
CDR3: CASSDNDRDHKRSPLHF

D: TRBD2
length: 16
V: TRBV7-2
size: many
J: TRBJ2-5
DNA: TGTGCCAGCAGCTCTGGGACTAGCGGGGGGAAAGAGACCCAGTACTTC
CDR3: CASSSGTSGGKETQYF

D: -
length: 14
V: TRBV7-2
size: -
J: TRBJ1-4
DNA: TGTGCCAGCAGCTTGGGGGATGCTAATGAAAAACTGTTTTTT
CDR3: CASSLGDANEKLFF

D: -
length: 17
V: TRBV12-3/TRBV12-4
size: -
J: TRBJ2-7
DNA: TGTACCAGCAGTTTTTGGGTTGGGGGCCGCTTTTCCTACGAGCAGTACTTC
CDR3: CTSSFWVGGRFSYEQYF

D: -
length: 13
V: TRBV5-1
size: many
J: TRBJ1-6
DNA: TGCGCCAGCAGTGACAGCTATAATTCACCCCTCCACTTT
CDR3: CASSDSYNSPLHF

D: -
length: 17
V: TRBV4-1
size: many
J: TRBJ1-2
DNA: TGCGCCAGCAGCCAAGATCCCAAGGGCAACAAAAACTATGGCTACACCTTC
CDR3: CASSQDPKGNKNYGYTF

D: TRBD2
length: 14
V: TRBV5-1
size: -
J: TRBJ2-4
DNA: TGCGCCAGCAGCGAAGCTAGCGGGAGCAACATTCAGTACTTC
CDR3: CASSEASGSNIQYF

D: TRBD2
length: 16
V: TRBV20-1
size: -
J: TRBJ2-2
DNA: TGCAGTGCTAGAAGGACTAGCGGGGGGATCGGCGGGGAGCTGTTTTTT
CDR3: CSARRTSGGIGGELFF

D: -
length: 13
V: TRBV4-3
size: once
J: TRBJ1-1
DNA: TGCGCCAGCAGCAAAGGGGGGGGCACTGAAGCTTTCTTT
CDR3: CASSKGGGTEAFF

D: TRBD1
length: 15
V: TRBV20-1
size: many
J: TRBJ1-2
DNA: TGCAGTGCTAGAGATTTCGACGGGACAGGGGTAGGCTACACCTTC
CDR3: CSARDFDGTGVGYTF

D: -
length: 15
V: TRBV7-9
size: few
J: TRBJ1-1
DNA: TGTGCCAGCAGCTTACTGGGACCGGGGAACACTGAAGCTTTCTTT
CDR3: CASSLLGPGNTEAFF

D: -
length: 13
V: TRBV4-1
size: -
J: TRBJ1-2
DNA: TGCGCCAGCAGCCAAGAGGACGCGGGGGGCTACACCTTC
CDR3: CASSQEDAGGYTF

D: TRBD1
length: 14
V: TRBV6-6
size: many
J: TRBJ2-1
DNA: TGTGCCAGCAGTTACCGATCCACAGGGGCTGAGCAGTTCTTC
CDR3: CASSYRSTGAEQFF

D: TRBD2
length: 17
V: TRBV3-1
size: -
J: TRBJ2-1
DNA: TGTGCCAGCAGCCGTCGAGCGGGGGGGAGCTCCTACAATGAGCAGTTCTTC
CDR3: CASSRRAGGSSYNEQFF

D: TRBD2
length: 14
V: TRBV20-1
size: -
J: TRBJ2-3
DNA: TGCAGTGCGACTAGCGGGGGGGCCACAGATACGCAGTATTTT
CDR3: CSATSGGATDTQYF

D: -
length: 18
V: TRBV5-1
size: many
J: TRBJ2-1
DNA: TGCGCCAGCAGCTTGGACGATTCGTGGGGGCCGATCCGTTTCGTGCAGTTCTTC
CDR3: CASSLDDSWGPIRFVQFF

D: -
length: 14
V: TRBV5-1
size: -
J: TRBJ2-2
DNA: TGCGCCAGCAGCTTGACCGGGCCCACCGGGGAGCTGTTTTTT
CDR3: CASSLTGPTGELFF

D: -
length: 12
V: TRBV20-1
size: -
J: TRBJ2-1
DNA: TGCAGTGCTAGTACCGAACCCAATGAGCAGTTCTTC
CDR3: CSASTEPNEQFF

D: -
length: 11
V: TRBV20-1
size: few
J: TRBJ1-1
DNA: TGCAGCCCCCACCAGGGAACTGAAGCTTTCTTT
CDR3: CSPHQGTEAFF

D: TRBD2
length: 14
V: TRBV7-2
size: -
J: TRBJ2-5
DNA: TGTGCCAGCAGCCTTACCCAGCGGGGGGAGACCCAGTACTTC
CDR3: CASSLTQRGETQYF

D: -
length: 12
V: TRBV28
size: -
J: TRBJ2-1
DNA: TGTGCCAGCAGTTTAGAGGGCAATGAGCAGTTGTTC
CDR3: CASSLEGNEQLF

D: -
length: 13
V: TRBV5-1
size: many
J: TRBJ2-5
DNA: TGCGCCAGCAGCTTGGATAGGAAAGAGACCCAGTACTTC
CDR3: CASSLDRKETQYF

D: -
length: 15
V: TRBV5-1
size: many
J: TRBJ2-2
DNA: TGCGCCAGCAGCTTAAGGGGTCAGAACACCGGGGAGCTGTTTTTT
CDR3: CASSLRGQNTGELFF

D: -
length: 14
V: TRBV29-1
size: many
J: TRBJ1-2
DNA: TGCAGCGTTGAAACCCAGATCACCGACTATGGCTACACCTTC
CDR3: CSVETQITDYGYTF

D: TRBD1
length: 16
V: TRBV5-1
size: few
J: TRBJ1-6
DNA: TGCGCCAGCAGCTTGGGAAACAGGGGGCTTGTTTCACCCCTCCACTTT
CDR3: CASSLGNRGLVSPLHF

D: TRBD2
length: 13
V: TRBV14
size: many
J: TRBJ2-3
DNA: TGTGCCAGCAGCCAAAGTAGCGGGGGTACGCAGTATTTT
CDR3: CASSQSSGGTQYF

D: TRBD2
length: 16
V: TRBV27
size: many
J: TRBJ2-1
DNA: TGTGCCAGCAGTTTACGGGGGGGCTTAGCCTACAATGAGCAGTTCTTC
CDR3: CASSLRGGLAYNEQFF

D: -
length: 14
V: TRBV7-2
size: few
J: TRBJ2-2
DNA: TGTGCCAGCAGCTTAAGCGCGGACACCGGGGAGCTGTTTTTT
CDR3: CASSLSADTGELFF

D: TRBD1
length: 14
V: TRBV20-1
size: -
J: TRBJ1-1
DNA: TGCAGTGCTAAGACCGGGGACAGGGCCACTGAAGCTTTCTTT
CDR3: CSAKTGDRATEAFF

D: TRBD1
length: 18
V: TRBV20-1
size: few
J: TRBJ2-4
DNA: TGCAGTGCTAGAGCAGGGGGCGCGGCCCAAGCCCTCAAAAACATTCAGTACTTC
CDR3: CSARAGGAAQALKNIQYF

D: -
length: 15
V: TRBV5-1
size: -
J: TRBJ1-1
DNA: TGCGCCAGCAGCTTGGCCGGTCAGAAGAACACTGAAGCTTTCTTT
CDR3: CASSLAGQKNTEAFF

D: TRBD1
length: 15
V: TRBV20-1
size: many
J: TRBJ1-5
DNA: TGCAGTGCAGGGGGGACAGCAAATAGCAATCAGCCCCAGCATTTT
CDR3: CSAGGTANSNQPQHF

D: TRBD2
length: 15
V: TRBV6-6
size: many
J: TRBJ2-3
DNA: TGTGCCAGCAGTGACCCTAGCGGGGGGAGGGATACGCAGTATTTT
CDR3: CASSDPSGGRDTQYF

D: -
length: 12
V: TRBV29-1
size: -
J: TRBJ2-3
DNA: TGCAGCGCCGGGACTGGCACAGATACGCAGTATTTT
CDR3: CSAGTGTDTQYF

D: -
length: 13
V: TRBV7-9
size: many
J: TRBJ2-1
DNA: TGTGCCAGCAGCCCCGACATCCACAATGAGCAGTTCTTC
CDR3: CASSPDIHNEQFF

D: TRBD1
length: 13
V: TRBV20-1
size: many
J: TRBJ2-7
DNA: TGCAGTGCTGACCCGGGACAGGGCTACGAGCAGTACTTC
CDR3: CSADPGQGYEQYF

D: TRBD1
length: 15
V: TRBV7-9
size: -
J: TRBJ1-1
DNA: TGTGCCAGCAGCTTATTGGACAGGGGATCGTCTGAAGCTTTCTTT
CDR3: CASSLLDRGSSEAFF

D: -
length: 14
V: TRBV6-2/TRBV6-3
size: few
J: TRBJ2-2
DNA: TGTGCCAGCATAAAGGACGCGAACACCGGGGAGCTGTTTTTT
CDR3: CASIKDANTGELFF

D: -
length: 13
V: TRBV10-3
size: few
J: TRBJ2-7
DNA: TGTGCCATCAGGAACACCTCGTTGGGCGAGCAGTACTTC
CDR3: CAIRNTSLGEQYF

D: -
length: 16
V: TRBV15
size: -
J: TRBJ1-2
DNA: TGTGCCACCAGCAGAGATCTGGCAGGTCTAAACTATGGCTACACCTTC
CDR3: CATSRDLAGLNYGYTF

D: -
length: 15
V: TRBV20-1
size: many
J: TRBJ1-2
DNA: TGCAGTGCTAGACCCCCTTCGGGGGGCAAGGGTGGCTACACCTTC
CDR3: CSARPPSGGKGGYTF

D: -
length: 12
V: TRBV12-3/TRBV12-4
size: few
J: TRBJ1-5
DNA: TGTGCCAGCAATGGGGAGGGTCAGCCCCAGCATTTT
CDR3: CASNGEGQPQHF

D: -
length: 13
V: TRBV5-1
size: once
J: TRBJ1-1
DNA: TGCGCCAGCAGCTCAGGACAGAACACTGAAACTTTCTTT
CDR3: CASSSGQNTETFF

D: -
length: 10
V: TRBV20-1
size: many
J: TRBJ2-1
DNA: TGCAGTGCTAGTGTAAATGAGCAGTTCTTC
CDR3: CSASVNEQFF

D: -
length: 15
V: TRBV20-1
size: many
J: TRBJ2-5
DNA: TGCAGTGCTAGAGATCAGGGTCGGGGCTGGGAGACCCAGTACTTC
CDR3: CSARDQGRGWETQYF

D: TRBD2
length: 16
V: TRBV7-2
size: many
J: TRBJ2-3
DNA: TGTGCCAGCAGCGCCGGGGCCGCGGGGGGGCAGTCCCCGCAGTATTTT
CDR3: CASSAGAAGGQSPQYF

D: TRBD1
length: 15
V: TRBV20-1
size: -
J: TRBJ2-5
DNA: TGCAGTGCTAATCCGGGACAGGGACGTGGAGAGACCCAGTACTTC
CDR3: CSANPGQGRGETQYF

D: TRBD1
length: 16
V: TRBV7-3
size: many
J: TRBJ2-1
DNA: TGTGCCAGCAGTTACTCACCGGGGACAGGGCCCAATGAGCAGTTCTTC
CDR3: CASSYSPGTGPNEQFF

D: -
length: 13
V: TRBV9
size: many
J: TRBJ2-5
DNA: TGTGCCAGCAGCGTAGCGGGGAGAGAGACCCAGTACTTC
CDR3: CASSVAGRETQYF

D: TRBD2
length: 17
V: TRBV4-1
size: -
J: TRBJ2-3
DNA: TGCGCCAGCAGCCAGGACCCTAGCGGGGGGGCCGCAGATACGCAGTATTTT
CDR3: CASSQDPSGGAADTQYF